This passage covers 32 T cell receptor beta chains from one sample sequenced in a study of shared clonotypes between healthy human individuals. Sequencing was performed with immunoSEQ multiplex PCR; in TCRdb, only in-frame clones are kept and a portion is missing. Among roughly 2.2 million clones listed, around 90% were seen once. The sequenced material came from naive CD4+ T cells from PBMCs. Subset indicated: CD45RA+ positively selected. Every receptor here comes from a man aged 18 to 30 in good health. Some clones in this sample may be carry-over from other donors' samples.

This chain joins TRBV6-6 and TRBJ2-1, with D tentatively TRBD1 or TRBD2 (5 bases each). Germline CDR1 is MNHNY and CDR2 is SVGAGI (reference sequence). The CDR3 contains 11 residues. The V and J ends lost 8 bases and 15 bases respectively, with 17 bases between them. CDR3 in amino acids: CASGEGTLPFF. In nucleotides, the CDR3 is TGTGCCAGCGGGGAAGGGACCTTGCCGTTCTTC.

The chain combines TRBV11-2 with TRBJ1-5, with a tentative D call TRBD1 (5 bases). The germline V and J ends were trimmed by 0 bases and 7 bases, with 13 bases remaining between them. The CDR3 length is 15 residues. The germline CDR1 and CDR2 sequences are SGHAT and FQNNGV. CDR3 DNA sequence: TGTGCCAGCAGCTTAGAGGGTCAGGGAAGGCAGCCCCAGCATTTT. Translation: CASSLEGQGRQPQHF. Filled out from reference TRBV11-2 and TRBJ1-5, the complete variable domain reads EAGVAQSPRYKIIEKRQSVAFWCNPISGHATLYWYQQILGQGPKLLIQFQNNGVVDDSQLPKDRFSAERLKGVDSTLKIQPAKLEDSAVYLCASSLEGQGRQPQHFGDGTRLSIL.

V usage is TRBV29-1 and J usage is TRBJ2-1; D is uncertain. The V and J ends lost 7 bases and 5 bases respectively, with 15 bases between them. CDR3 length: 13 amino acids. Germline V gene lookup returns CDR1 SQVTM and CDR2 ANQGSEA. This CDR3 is CSARSGSDNEQFF. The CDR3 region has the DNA TGCAGCGCCCGGTCCGGGTCGGACAATGAGCAGTTCTTC.

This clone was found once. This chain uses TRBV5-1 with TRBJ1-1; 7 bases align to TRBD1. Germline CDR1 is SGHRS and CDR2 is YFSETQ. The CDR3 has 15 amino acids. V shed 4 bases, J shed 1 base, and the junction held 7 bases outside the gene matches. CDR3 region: CASSSLGQQNTEAFF. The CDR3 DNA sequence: TGCGCCAGCAGCAGCTTGGGACAGCAGAACACTGAAGCTTTCTTT.

The CDR3 DNA follows: TGTGCCAGCAGCCTTATAGCGGGATCCACAGATACGCAGTATTTT. Translating it yields CASSLIAGSTDTQYF. This chain joins TRBV7-3 and TRBJ2-3; 8 bases align to TRBD2. The V and J ends lost 5 bases and 2 bases, in that order; junction bases with no gene match: 6. This CDR3 spans 15 amino acids. CDR1 and CDR2 from the germline V gene are SGHTA and FQGTGA. Combining the CDR3 with reference TRBV7-3 and TRBJ2-3 gives the whole variable domain GAGVSQTPSNKVTEKGKYVELRCDPISGHTALYWYRQSLGQGPEFLIYFQGTGAADDSGLPNDRFFAVRPEGSVSTLKIQRTERGDSAVYLCASSLIAGSTDTQYFGPGTRLTVL.

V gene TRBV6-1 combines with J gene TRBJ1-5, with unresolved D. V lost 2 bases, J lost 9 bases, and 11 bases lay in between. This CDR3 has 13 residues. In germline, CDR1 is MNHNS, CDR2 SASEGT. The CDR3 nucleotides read TGTGCCAGCAGTGAAAGTGGTATCACGCCCCAGCATTTT. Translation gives CASSESGITPQHF.

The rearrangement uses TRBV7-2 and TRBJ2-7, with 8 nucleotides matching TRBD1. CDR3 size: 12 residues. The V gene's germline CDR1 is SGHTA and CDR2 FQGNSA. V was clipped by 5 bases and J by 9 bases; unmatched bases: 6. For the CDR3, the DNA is TGTGCCAGCAGCCCATGGACAGGGTTGCAGTACTTC. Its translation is CASSPWTGLQYF.

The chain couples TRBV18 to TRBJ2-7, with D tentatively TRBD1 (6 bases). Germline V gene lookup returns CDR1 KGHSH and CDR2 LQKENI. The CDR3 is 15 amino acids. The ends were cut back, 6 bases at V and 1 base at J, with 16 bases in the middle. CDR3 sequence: CASSPTVGQSYEQYF. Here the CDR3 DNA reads TGTGCCAGCTCCCCAACGGTCGGACAGTCCTACGAGCAGTACTTC.

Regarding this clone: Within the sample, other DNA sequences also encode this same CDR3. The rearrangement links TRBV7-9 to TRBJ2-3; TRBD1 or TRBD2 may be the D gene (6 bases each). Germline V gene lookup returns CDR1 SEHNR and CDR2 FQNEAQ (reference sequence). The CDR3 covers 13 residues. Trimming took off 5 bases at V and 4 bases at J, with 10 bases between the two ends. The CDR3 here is CASSLGGADTQYF. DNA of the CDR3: TGTGCCAGCAGCCTCGGGGGCGCAGATACGCAGTATTTT. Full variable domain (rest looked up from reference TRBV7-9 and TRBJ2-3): DTGVSQNPRHKITKRGQNVTFRCDPISEHNRLYWYRQTLGQGPEFLTYFQNEAQLEKSRLLSDRFSAERPKGSFSTLEIQRTEQGDSAMYLCASSLGGADTQYFGPGTRLTVL.

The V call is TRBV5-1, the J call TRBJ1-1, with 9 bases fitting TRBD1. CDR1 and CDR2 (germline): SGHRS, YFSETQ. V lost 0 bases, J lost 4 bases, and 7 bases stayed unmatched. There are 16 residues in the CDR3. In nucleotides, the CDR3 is TGCGCCAGCAGCTTGGGACAGGGGGGGAGAGGCACTGAAGCTTTCTTT. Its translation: CASSLGQGGRGTEAFF.

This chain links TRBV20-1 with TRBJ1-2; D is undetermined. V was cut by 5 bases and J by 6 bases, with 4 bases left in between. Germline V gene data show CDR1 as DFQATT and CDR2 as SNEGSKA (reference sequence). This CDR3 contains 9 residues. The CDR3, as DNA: TGCAGTGCTGTAAATGGCTACACCTTC. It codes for CSAVNGYTF.

The CDR3 region is CASSLSGRVKAGGGFF. CDR3 in DNA: TGTGCCAGCAGCTTGTCGGGTCGGGTTAAGGCGGGGGGCGGGTTCTTC. V gene TRBV5-4 combines with J gene TRBJ2-1; 8 bases line up with TRBD2. The germline gives CDR1 SGHNT, CDR2 YYREEE (reference sequence). V was pared by 1 base and J by 15 bases, with 18 bases of the junction left unmatched. CDR3 length: 16 amino acids.

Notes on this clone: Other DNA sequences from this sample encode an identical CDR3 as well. The CDR3 region is CASGLGGLYNEQFF. The CDR3 DNA is TGTGCTAGTGGTTTGGGGGGACTATACAATGAGCAGTTCTTC. The chain uses TRBV12-5 and TRBJ2-1; the match to TRBD2 covers 7 bases. The CDR3 totals 14 residues. V shed 1 base, J shed 4 bases, and the junction held 1 base outside the gene matches. CDR1 and CDR2 from the germline V gene are LGHNT and FRNRAP.

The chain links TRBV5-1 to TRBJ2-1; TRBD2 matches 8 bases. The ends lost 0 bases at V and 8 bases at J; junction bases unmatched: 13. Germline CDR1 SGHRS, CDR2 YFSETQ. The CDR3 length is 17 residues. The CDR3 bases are TGCGCCAGCAGCTTGGGACTAGCGCCGCCCCACGCCTATGAGCAGTTCTTC. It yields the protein CASSLGLAPPHAYEQFF.

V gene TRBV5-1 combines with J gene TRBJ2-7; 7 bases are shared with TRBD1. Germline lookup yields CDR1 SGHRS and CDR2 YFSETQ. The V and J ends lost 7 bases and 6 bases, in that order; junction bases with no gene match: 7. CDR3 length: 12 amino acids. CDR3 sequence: CASRIDRAEQYF. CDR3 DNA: TGCGCCAGCCGAATCGACAGGGCCGAGCAGTACTTC. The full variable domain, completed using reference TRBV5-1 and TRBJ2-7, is KAGVTQTPRYLIKTRGQQVTLSCSPISGHRSVSWYQQTPGQGLQFLFEYFSETQRNKGNFPGRFSGRQFSNSRSEMNVSTLELGDSALYLCASRIDRAEQYFGPGTRLTVT.

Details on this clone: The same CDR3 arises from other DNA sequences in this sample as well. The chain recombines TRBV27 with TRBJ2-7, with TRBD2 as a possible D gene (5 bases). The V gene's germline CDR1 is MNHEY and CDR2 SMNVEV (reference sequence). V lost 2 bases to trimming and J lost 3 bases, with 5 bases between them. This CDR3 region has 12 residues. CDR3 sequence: CASSLAGYEQYF. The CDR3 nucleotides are TGTGCCAGCAGTTTAGCGGGCTACGAGCAGTACTTC.

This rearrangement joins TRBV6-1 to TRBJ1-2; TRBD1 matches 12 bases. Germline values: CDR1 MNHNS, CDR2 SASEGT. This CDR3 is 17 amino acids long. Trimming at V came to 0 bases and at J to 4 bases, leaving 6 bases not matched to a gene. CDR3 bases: TGTGCCAGCAGTGAAGCCACCGGGACAGGGGGCTTCTATGGCTACACCTTC. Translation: CASSEATGTGGFYGYTF.

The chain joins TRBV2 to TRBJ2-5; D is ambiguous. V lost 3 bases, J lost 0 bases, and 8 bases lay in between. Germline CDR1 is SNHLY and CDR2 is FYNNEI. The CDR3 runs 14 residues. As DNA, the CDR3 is TGTGCCAGCAGTGAGAGACTGTACCAAGAGACCCAGTACTTC. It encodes CASSERLYQETQYF. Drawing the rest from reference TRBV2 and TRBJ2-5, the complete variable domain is EPEVTQTPSHQVTQMGQEVILRCVPISNHLYFYWYRQILGQKVEFLVSFYNNEISEKSEIFDDQFSVERPDGSNFTLKIRSTKLEDSAMYFCASSERLYQETQYFGPGTRLLVL.

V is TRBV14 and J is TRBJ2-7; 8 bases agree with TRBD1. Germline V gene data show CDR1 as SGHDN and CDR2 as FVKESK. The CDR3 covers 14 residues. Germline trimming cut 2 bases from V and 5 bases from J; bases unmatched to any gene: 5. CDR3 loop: CASSQLTGANEQYF. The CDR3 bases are TGTGCCAGCAGCCAATTGACAGGGGCCAACGAGCAGTACTTC.

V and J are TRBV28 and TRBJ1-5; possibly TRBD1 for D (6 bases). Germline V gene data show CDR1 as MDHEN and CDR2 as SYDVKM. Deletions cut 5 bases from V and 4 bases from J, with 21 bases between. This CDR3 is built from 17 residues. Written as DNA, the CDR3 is TGTGCCAGCAGTCCCCCGTTCCTGGGGGCGTCGAATCAGCCCCAGCATTTT. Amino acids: CASSPPFLGASNQPQHF. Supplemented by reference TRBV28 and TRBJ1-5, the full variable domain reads DVKVTQSSRYLVKRTGEKVFLECVQDMDHENMFWYRQDPGLGLRLIYFSYDVKMKEKGDIPEGYSVSREKKERFSLILESASTNQTSMYLCASSPPFLGASNQPQHFGDGTRLSIL.

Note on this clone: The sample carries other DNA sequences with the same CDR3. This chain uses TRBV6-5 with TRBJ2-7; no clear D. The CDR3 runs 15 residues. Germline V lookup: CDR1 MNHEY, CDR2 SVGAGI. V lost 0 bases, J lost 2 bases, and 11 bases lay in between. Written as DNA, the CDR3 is TGTGCCAGCAGTTACTCGTCGTCAGGACCCTACGAGCAGTACTTC. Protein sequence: CASSYSSSGPYEQYF.

CDR3 bases: TGTGCCAGCAGACTACTGGGTAGAGCTTTCGGGTTGAGCGGGGCCAACGTCCTGACTTTC. Amino acid sequence: CASRLLGRAFGLSGANVLTF. This sequence joins TRBV13 and TRBJ2-6; D is uncertain. V was cut by 6 bases and J by 4 bases, with 28 bases left in between. The length of the CDR3 is 20 residues. The germline V gene has CDR1 PRHDT and CDR2 FYEKMQ (reference sequence).

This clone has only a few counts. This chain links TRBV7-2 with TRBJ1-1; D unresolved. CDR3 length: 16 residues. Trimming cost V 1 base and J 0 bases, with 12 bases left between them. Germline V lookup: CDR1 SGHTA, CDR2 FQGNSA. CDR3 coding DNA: TGTGCCAGCAGCTTAGAAATGGCGGGAGTGAACACTGAAGCTTTCTTT. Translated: CASSLEMAGVNTEAFF.

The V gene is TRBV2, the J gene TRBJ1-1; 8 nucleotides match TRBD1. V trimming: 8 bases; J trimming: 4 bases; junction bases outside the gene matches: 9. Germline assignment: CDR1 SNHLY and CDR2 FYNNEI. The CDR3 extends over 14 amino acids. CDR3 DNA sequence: TGTGCCAGCCATGACAGGGGTTGGGGCACTGAAGCTTTCTTT. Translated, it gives CASHDRGWGTEAFF.

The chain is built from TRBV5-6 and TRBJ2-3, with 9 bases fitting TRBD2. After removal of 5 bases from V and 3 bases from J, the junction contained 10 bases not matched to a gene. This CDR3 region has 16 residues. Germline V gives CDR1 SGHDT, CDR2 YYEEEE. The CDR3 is CASSRAGLALTDTQYF. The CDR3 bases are TGTGCCAGCAGTCGGGCCGGACTAGCGTTGACAGATACGCAGTATTTT.

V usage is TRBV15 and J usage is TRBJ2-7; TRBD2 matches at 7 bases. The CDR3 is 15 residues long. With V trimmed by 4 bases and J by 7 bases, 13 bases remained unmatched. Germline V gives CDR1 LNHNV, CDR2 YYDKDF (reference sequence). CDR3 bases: TGTGCCACCAGCATGGGCGGGAGTACCGTTGGGGAGCAGTACTTC. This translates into CATSMGGSTVGEQYF.

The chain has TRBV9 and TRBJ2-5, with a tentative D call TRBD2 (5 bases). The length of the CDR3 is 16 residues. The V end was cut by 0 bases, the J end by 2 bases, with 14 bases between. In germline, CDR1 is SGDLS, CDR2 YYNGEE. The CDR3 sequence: CASSVGPASGQETQYF. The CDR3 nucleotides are TGTGCCAGCAGCGTAGGGCCAGCAAGCGGACAAGAGACCCAGTACTTC.

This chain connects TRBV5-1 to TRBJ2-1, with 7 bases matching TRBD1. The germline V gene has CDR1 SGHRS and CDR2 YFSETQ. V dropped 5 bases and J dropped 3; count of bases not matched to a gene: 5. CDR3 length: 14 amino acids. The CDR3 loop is CASRRDSIYNEQFF. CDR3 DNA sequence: TGCGCCAGCAGGAGGGACAGCATCTACAATGAGCAGTTCTTC.

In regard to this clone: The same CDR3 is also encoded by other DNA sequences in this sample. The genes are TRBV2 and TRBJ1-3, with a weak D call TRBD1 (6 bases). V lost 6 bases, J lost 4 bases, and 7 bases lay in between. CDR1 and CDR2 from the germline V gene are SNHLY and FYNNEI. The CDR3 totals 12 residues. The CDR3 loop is CASSDRGNTIYF. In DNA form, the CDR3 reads TGTGCCAGCAGCGACAGGGGAAACACCATATATTTT. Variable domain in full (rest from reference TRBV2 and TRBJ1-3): EPEVTQTPSHQVTQMGQEVILRCVPISNHLYFYWYRQILGQKVEFLVSFYNNEISEKSEIFDDQFSVERPDGSNFTLKIRSTKLEDSAMYFCASSDRGNTIYFGEGSWLTVV.

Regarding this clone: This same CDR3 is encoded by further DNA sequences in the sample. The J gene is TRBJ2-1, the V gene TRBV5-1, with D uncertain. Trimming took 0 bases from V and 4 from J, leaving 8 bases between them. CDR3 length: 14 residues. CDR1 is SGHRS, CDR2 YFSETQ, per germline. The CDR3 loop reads CASSLAGPYNEQFF. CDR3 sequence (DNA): TGCGCCAGCAGCTTGGCTGGACCTTACAATGAGCAGTTCTTC.

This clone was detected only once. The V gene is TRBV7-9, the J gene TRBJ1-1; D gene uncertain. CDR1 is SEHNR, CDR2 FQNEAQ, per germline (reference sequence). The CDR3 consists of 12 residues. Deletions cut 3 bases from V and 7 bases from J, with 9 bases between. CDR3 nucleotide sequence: TGTGCCAGCAGCTTTCCAGCCAGTGAAGCTTTCTTT. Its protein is CASSFPASEAFF.

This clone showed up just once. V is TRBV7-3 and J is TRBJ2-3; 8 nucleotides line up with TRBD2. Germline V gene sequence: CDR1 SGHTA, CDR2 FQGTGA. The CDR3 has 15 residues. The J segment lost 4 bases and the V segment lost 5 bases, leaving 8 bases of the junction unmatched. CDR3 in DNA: TGTGCCAGCAGCCGTGGCGGGAGGATGTCAGATACGCAGTATTTT. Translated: CASSRGGRMSDTQYF.